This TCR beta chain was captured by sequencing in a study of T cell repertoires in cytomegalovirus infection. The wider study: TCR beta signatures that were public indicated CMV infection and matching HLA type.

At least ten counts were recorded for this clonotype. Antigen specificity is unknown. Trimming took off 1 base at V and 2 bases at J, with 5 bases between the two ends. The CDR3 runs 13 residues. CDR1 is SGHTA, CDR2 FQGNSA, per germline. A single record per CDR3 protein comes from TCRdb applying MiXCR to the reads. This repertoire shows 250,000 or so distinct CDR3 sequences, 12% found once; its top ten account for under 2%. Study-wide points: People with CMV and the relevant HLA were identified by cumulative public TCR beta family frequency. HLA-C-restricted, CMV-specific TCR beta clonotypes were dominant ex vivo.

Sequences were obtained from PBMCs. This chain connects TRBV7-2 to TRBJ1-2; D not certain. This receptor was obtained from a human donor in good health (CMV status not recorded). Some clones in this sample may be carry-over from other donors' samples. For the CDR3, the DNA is TGTGCCAGCAGCTTAGACGGAAACTATGGCTACACCTTC. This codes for CASSLDGNYGYTF. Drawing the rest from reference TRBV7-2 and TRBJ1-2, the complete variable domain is GAGVSQSPSNKVTEKGKDVELRCDPISGHTALYWYRQSLGQGLEFLIYFQGNSAPDKSGLPSDRFSAERTGGSVSTLTIQRTQQEDSAVYLCASSLDGNYGYTFGSGTRLTVV.